The next 21 T cell receptor beta chains were all read from a single sample in a study of blood T cell repertoires in COVID-19. Repertoires were generated with immunoSEQ multiplex PCR, while TCRdb's copy carries only in-frame clones and drops some. This sample has some 290,000 clones, with roughly 90% found just once. Sequenced input: peripheral blood. The receptor source for this set is a woman in her twenties or thirties with COVID-19, enrolled during active disease.

This chain uses TRBV6-1 with TRBJ2-1; D possibly corresponds to TRBD2 (5 bases). Per germline, CDR1 MNHNS and CDR2 SASEGT. The CDR3 sequence is 15 residues long. The ends were cut back, 3 bases at V and 4 bases at J, with 13 bases in the middle. As DNA, the CDR3 is TGTGCCAGCAGTGATGGAGAGAGGGATTACAATGAGCAGTTCTTC. Translating gives CASSDGERDYNEQFF.

The chain carries TRBV18 and TRBJ1-2, with TRBD1 matching over 8 bases. Looked up from germline, CDR1 is KGHSH and CDR2 is LQKENI. The trim removed 6 bases at V and 8 bases at J, leaving 8 bases unmatched. The CDR3 has 13 amino acids. In DNA form, the CDR3 reads TGTGCCAGCTCGCCCACAGGGGGACGGGGCTACACCTTC. Translated, it gives CASSPTGGRGYTF.

The J gene is TRBJ2-3, the V gene TRBV24-1, with 8 bases fitting TRBD2. In germline, CDR1 is KGHDR, CDR2 SFDVKD. The V gene end was trimmed by 4 bases and the J gene end by 7 bases; junction bases not matched to a gene: 15. The CDR3 spans 17 residues. CDR3 nucleotides: TGTGCCACCAGTGAGTCCACGACTAGCGATGCACGGAATACGCAGTATTTT. It codes for CATSESTTSDARNTQYF.

The gene calls are TRBV18 and TRBJ1-1, with D maybe TRBD1 (6 bases). Germline-derived CDR1 and CDR2 are KGHSH and LQKENI. V was pared by 4 bases and J by 1 base, with 7 bases between. CDR3 length: 13 amino acids. The CDR3 region has the DNA TGTGCCAGCTCACGACAGGAGAACACTGAAGCTTTCTTT. Amino acid sequence: CASSRQENTEAFF. Supplemented by reference TRBV18 and TRBJ1-1, the full variable domain reads NAGVMQNPRHLVRRRGQEARLRCSPMKGHSHVYWYRQLPEEGLKFMVYLQKENIIDESGMPKERFSAEFPKEGPSILRIQQVVRGDSAAYFCASSRQENTEAFFGQGTRLTVV.

The chain combines TRBV7-8 with TRBJ2-1; 8 nucleotides align to TRBD2. This CDR3 has 17 amino acids. Trimming at V came to 0 bases and at J to 2 bases, leaving 6 bases not matched to a gene. Germline loops: CDR1 SGHVS, CDR2 FQNEAQ. CDR3 nucleotides: TGTGCCAGCAGCTTAGCGAGACTAGCGACAGCCTACAATGAGCAGTTCTTC. Encoded protein: CASSLARLATAYNEQFF.

This clone was seen a few times. The V gene is TRBV30, the J gene TRBJ1-1, with D possibly TRBD1 on 6 matching bases. Germline V gene lookup returns CDR1 GTSNPN and CDR2 SVGIG (reference sequence). Trimming took off 1 base at V and 4 bases at J, with 13 bases between the two ends. The CDR3 contains 14 residues. The CDR3 DNA reads TGTGCCTGGAGTGGGAACAGGGAATTCACTGAAGCTTTCTTT. Its translation: CAWSGNREFTEAFF. Using reference TRBV30 and TRBJ1-1 for the parts outside the CDR3, the full variable domain is SQTIHQWPATLVQPVGSPLSLECTVEGTSNPNLYWYRQAAGRGLQLLFYSVGIGQISSEVPQNLSASRPQDRQFILSSKKLLLSDSGFYLCAWSGNREFTEAFFGQGTRLTVV.

This chain uses TRBV28 with TRBJ2-3; no clear D gene. The CDR3 loop spans 12 amino acids. V lost 2 bases, J lost 11 bases, and 11 bases lay in between. Per germline, CDR1 MDHEN and CDR2 SYDVKM. CDR3 nucleotides: TGTGCCAGCAGTTTAATAGAACAGATGCAGTATTTT. This codes for CASSLIEQMQYF. The variable domain in full, with the rest retrieved from reference TRBV28 and TRBJ2-3, is DVKVTQSSRYLVKRTGEKVFLECVQDMDHENMFWYRQDPGLGLRLIYFSYDVKMKEKGDIPEGYSVSREKKERFSLILESASTNQTSMYLCASSLIEQMQYFGPGTRLTVL.

The genes are TRBV29-1 and TRBJ1-1, with 7 bases matching TRBD1. The CDR3 contains 13 residues. V was pared by 6 bases and J by 0 bases, with 4 bases of the junction left unmatched. In germline, CDR1 is SQVTM, CDR2 ANQGSEA. CDR3 sequence: CSVGTALNTEAFF. The CDR3, as DNA: TGCAGCGTCGGGACAGCATTGAACACTGAAGCTTTCTTT.

This clone was counted once. The chain uses TRBV7-9 and TRBJ1-1; D may be TRBD1 (5 bases). The CDR3 spans 16 residues. V was trimmed by 8 bases and J by 0 bases, leaving 19 bases between them. In germline, CDR1 is SEHNR, CDR2 FQNEAQ (reference sequence). Here the CDR3 DNA reads TGTGCCAGCGGCGTAGGACATGTTATTTTGAACACTGAAGCTTTCTTT. This encodes CASGVGHVILNTEAFF.

V gene TRBV6-6 combines with J gene TRBJ2-3; tentatively, D is TRBD1 (5 bases). This CDR3 is built from 15 residues. CDR1 is MNHNY, CDR2 SVGAGI, per germline (reference sequence). V lost 7 bases, J lost 0 bases, and 14 bases lay in between. The CDR3 reads CASKLGRASTDTQYF. CDR3 in DNA: TGTGCCAGCAAGTTAGGCAGGGCTAGCACAGATACGCAGTATTTT.

The chain's CDR3 is CASSLPSGGGEKLFF. DNA of the CDR3: TGTGCCAGTAGTCTACCCTCGGGGGGCGGTGAAAAACTGTTTTTT. This chain connects TRBV19 to TRBJ1-4; possible D gene TRBD1, 6 bases. Germline lookup yields CDR1 LNHDA and CDR2 SQIVND (reference sequence). Deletions cut 5 bases from V and 7 bases from J, with 17 bases between. This CDR3 contains 15 residues.

V and J are TRBV7-9 and TRBJ2-5; D not resolved. The CDR3 consists of 14 residues. The V gene lost 1 base and the J gene lost 5 bases, with 11 bases spanning the gap. The germline gives CDR1 SEHNR, CDR2 FQNEAQ (reference sequence). The CDR3 here is CASSLVINQETQYF. CDR3 nucleotides: TGTGCCAGCAGCTTAGTGATCAATCAGGAGACCCAGTACTTC.

This clone is termed medium-sized (0.01 to 0.1%). The V gene is TRBV30, the J gene TRBJ2-3; a weak D match, TRBD1 (5 bases). The ends were cut back, 0 bases at V and 5 bases at J, with 18 bases in the middle. Germline CDR1 reads GTSNPN; CDR2 reads SVGIG (reference sequence). This CDR3 has 16 amino acids. CDR3 sequence: CAWSVHPGQGKDTQYF. CDR3 bases: TGTGCCTGGAGTGTACACCCCGGCCAGGGAAAAGATACGCAGTATTTT. Filled out from reference TRBV30 and TRBJ2-3, the complete variable domain reads SQTIHQWPATLVQPVGSPLSLECTVEGTSNPNLYWYRQAAGRGLQLLFYSVGIGQISSEVPQNLSASRPQDRQFILSSKKLLLSDSGFYLCAWSVHPGQGKDTQYFGPGTRLTVL.

The V call is TRBV2, the J call TRBJ1-1, with D perhaps TRBD1 (6 bases). Trimming stripped 4 bases from V and 1 base from J, with 13 bases between. This CDR3 has 15 residues. The germline gives CDR1 SNHLY, CDR2 FYNNEI. The CDR3 region is CASSARGRGNTEAFF. CDR3 nucleotides: TGTGCCAGCAGTGCCCGGGGCAGGGGGAACACTGAAGCTTTCTTT. Based on the CDR3 plus reference TRBV2 and TRBJ1-1, the full variable domain is EPEVTQTPSHQVTQMGQEVILRCVPISNHLYFYWYRQILGQKVEFLVSFYNNEISEKSEIFDDQFSVERPDGSNFTLKIRSTKLEDSAMYFCASSARGRGNTEAFFGQGTRLTVV.

The V gene is TRBV5-1, the J gene TRBJ1-6; a possible D gene is TRBD1 (6 bases). V was trimmed by 5 bases and J by 9 bases, leaving 15 bases between them. Germline values: CDR1 SGHRS, CDR2 YFSETQ. This CDR3 region has 14 residues. CDR3 nucleotides: TGCGCCAGCAGACCCGACAGGAGCGCTTCACCCCTCCACTTT. It is translated as CASRPDRSASPLHF.

The chain uses TRBV11-3 and TRBJ2-3; TRBD1 matches at 7 bases. Germline V CDR1 and CDR2: SGHNT, YENEEA. The CDR3 totals 17 residues. The V gene end was trimmed by 1 base and the J gene end by 2 bases; junction bases not matched to a gene: 9. CDR3 DNA sequence: TGTGCCAGCAGCTTAGGCGACAGGGTCAAGTCCACAGATACGCAGTATTTT. Translation gives CASSLGDRVKSTDTQYF.

The gene calls are TRBV15 and TRBJ1-6; D ambiguous. CDR3 length equals 17 residues. V was shortened by 2 bases and J by 0 bases, with 11 bases between the two germline ends. Germline CDR1 and CDR2: LNHNV and YYDKDF (reference sequence). The CDR3 bases are TGTGCCACCAGCAGACTCCCCGGGAGCTCCTATAATTCACCCCTCCACTTT. Translating it yields CATSRLPGSSYNSPLHF.

The chain recombines TRBV9 with TRBJ2-6; 8 positions match TRBD1. V dropped 3 bases and J dropped 0; count of bases not matched to a gene: 8. Germline CDR1 reads SGDLS; CDR2 reads YYNGEE. The CDR3 is 18 residues long. In DNA, the CDR3 is TGTGCCAGCAGCGCCCAGGGGGCCCCAAGCTCTGGGGCCAACGTCCTGACTTTC. It codes for CASSAQGAPSSGANVLTF.

The J gene is TRBJ2-3, the V gene TRBV7-9; TRBD2 might be the D (6 bases). Germline V CDR1 and CDR2: SEHNR, FQNEAQ (reference sequence). The V end was cut by 1 base, the J end by 3 bases, with 8 bases between. The CDR3 has 14 residues. The CDR3 region is CASSLDGRTDTQYF. CDR3 coding DNA: TGTGCCAGCAGCTTAGACGGGAGAACAGATACGCAGTATTTT. The complete variable domain, with remaining parts taken from reference TRBV7-9 and TRBJ2-3, reads DTGVSQNPRHKITKRGQNVTFRCDPISEHNRLYWYRQTLGQGPEFLTYFQNEAQLEKSRLLSDRFSAERPKGSFSTLEIQRTEQGDSAMYLCASSLDGRTDTQYFGPGTRLTVL.

The chain carries TRBV3-1 (or the pseudogene TRBV3-2) and TRBJ1-1; the D gene is possibly TRBD1 (5 bases). V lost 3 bases and J 5 bases, leaving 10 bases between the germline ends. Germline lookup yields CDR1 LGHDT and CDR2 YNNKEL (reference sequence). The CDR3 covers 13 residues. CDR3 amino acids: CASSQTVGTEAFF. The CDR3, as DNA: TGTGCCAGCAGCCAGACAGTCGGGACTGAAGCTTTCTTT.

This chain joins TRBV6-6 and TRBJ1-1; 7 positions match TRBD1. V shed 6 bases, J shed 4 bases, and the junction held 11 bases outside the gene matches. The CDR3 runs to 15 residues. Germline V CDR1 and CDR2: MNHNY, SVGAGI (reference sequence). This CDR3 is CASSRAQGEGTEAFF. The CDR3 coding sequence is TGTGCCAGCAGCCGCGCCCAGGGGGAAGGCACTGAAGCTTTCTTT.